Sequencing of this T cell receptor beta chain was carried out in a study of regulatory T cells in long-lasting Graves disease. About the research overall: Freshly diagnosed Graves' patients had used antithyroid drugs for under 3 months. Findings and caveats of the study: Accuracy could have been hurt by small sample size.

The time point here: newly diagnosed GD, antithyroid drugs for less than 3 months. Preparation of the TCR library used RNA extracted from PBMCs. This CDR3 is 15 amino acids long. Germline-derived CDR1 and CDR2 are SGDLS and YYNGEE. Deletions cut 4 bases from V and 2 bases from J, with 13 bases between. About this clonotype itself: The antigen remains undetermined.

Through Arm-PCR of CDR3 regions and iRepertoire HTBI primers, TCR beta libraries were built. Via MiXCR, TCRdb re-called the multiplex PCR reads, giving one row per CDR3 protein. Of around 400,000 distinct CDR3 sequences detected, approximately 16% appear once; the ten largest clones hold roughly 8%. The same sample was also studied in work on T cells in Graves' hyperthyroidism and ophthalmopathy. From that study: A set of HTBI primers served as the primers for a first-round RT-PCR of the TCR CDR3.

The clonotype comes from a middle-aged woman with Graves disease. The genes are TRBV9 and TRBJ1-3; D is ambiguous. Sequencing was performed on peripheral blood mononuclear cells (PBMCs), taken at new diagnosis, from a patient treated with antithyroid drugs. DNA for the CDR3: TGTGCCAGCAGCAACCACGAAGGGCCTGGAAACACCATATATTTT. It encodes CASSNHEGPGNTIYF.